Sequencing of this TCR beta chain was carried out in a study of OX40 agonist ivuxolimab in advanced cancers. Study outcomes and limitations: The antigens recognized by the expanded peripheral T cells, that is their antigen specificity, were not determined. Normalized T-cell clonal expansion was also low in some nonresponders.

The CDR3 totals 13 residues. V was pared by 6 bases and J by 7 bases, with 13 bases between. From germline, CDR1 is SGHAT and CDR2 FQNNGV. Autoimmune disease history or systemic immunosuppression barred patients. Sampling times: baseline, cycle 4 day 1, cycle 7 day 1. The method was immunoSEQ multiplex PCR; TCRdb's version includes in-frame clones alone and lacks a portion of them. The data contain some 70,000 clones, more than 75% of them singletons. Worth noting for this clone: The target antigen is unknown.

The TCR originated in an adult with an advanced solid tumor such as melanoma, head and neck, liver or kidney cancer. Sequenced here: CD4+ or CD8+ T cells sorted from blood, sampled in a trial of the OX40 agonist ivuxolimab. The chain is built from TRBV11-2 and TRBJ1-3, with D possibly TRBD1 on 6 matching bases. The CDR3 DNA sequence: TGTGCCAGCAGTTCGGGGGCGTGGAACACCATATATTTT. Its protein is CASSSGAWNTIYF.